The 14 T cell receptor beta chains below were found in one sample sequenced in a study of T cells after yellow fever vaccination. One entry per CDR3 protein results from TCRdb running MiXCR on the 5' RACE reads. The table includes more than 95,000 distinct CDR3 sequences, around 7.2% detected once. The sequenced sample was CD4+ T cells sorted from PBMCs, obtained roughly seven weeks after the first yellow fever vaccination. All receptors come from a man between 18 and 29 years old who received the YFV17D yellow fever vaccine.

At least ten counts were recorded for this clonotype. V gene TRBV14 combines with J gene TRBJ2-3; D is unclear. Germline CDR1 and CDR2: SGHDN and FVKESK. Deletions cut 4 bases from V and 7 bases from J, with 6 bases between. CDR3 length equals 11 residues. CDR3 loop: CASSRTYTQYF. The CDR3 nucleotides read TGTGCCAGCAGCCGGACCTATACGCAGTATTTT.

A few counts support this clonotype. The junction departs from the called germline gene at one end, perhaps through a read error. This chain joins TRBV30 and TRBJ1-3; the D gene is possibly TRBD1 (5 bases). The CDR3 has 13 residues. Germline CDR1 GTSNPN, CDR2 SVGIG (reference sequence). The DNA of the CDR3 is TGTGCCTGTAGTCGGGGCCCTGGAAACACCATGTATTTT. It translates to CACSRGPGNTMYF.

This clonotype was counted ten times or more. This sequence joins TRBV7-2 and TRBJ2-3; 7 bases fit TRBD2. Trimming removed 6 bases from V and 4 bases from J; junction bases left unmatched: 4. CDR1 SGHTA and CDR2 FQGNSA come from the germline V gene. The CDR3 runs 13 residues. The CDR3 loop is CASRAGVADTQYF. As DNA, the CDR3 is TGTGCCAGCAGGGCGGGGGTGGCAGATACGCAGTATTTT. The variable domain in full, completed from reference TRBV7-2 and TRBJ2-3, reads GAGVSQSPSNKVTEKGKDVELRCDPISGHTALYWYRQSLGQGLEFLIYFQGNSAPDKSGLPSDRFSAERTGGSVSTLTIQRTQQEDSAVYLCASRAGVADTQYFGPGTRLTVL.

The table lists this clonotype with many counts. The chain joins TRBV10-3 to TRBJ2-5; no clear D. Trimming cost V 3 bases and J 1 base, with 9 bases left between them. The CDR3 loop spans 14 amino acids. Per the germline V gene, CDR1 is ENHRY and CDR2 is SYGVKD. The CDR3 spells CAISDKAVQETQYF. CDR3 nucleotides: TGTGCCATCAGTGACAAGGCCGTCCAAGAGACCCAGTACTTC.

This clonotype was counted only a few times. CDR3 nucleotide sequence: TGCGCCAGCAGCCAAGGCGCCGGGCGTTTCAGCGAAAAACTGTTTTTT. As protein: CASSQGAGRFSEKLFF. The rearrangement links TRBV4-3 to TRBJ1-4; D is uncertain. Germline V gene data show CDR1 as LGHNA and CDR2 as YSLEER. V lost 1 base and J lost 8, with 17 bases in between. This CDR3 contains 16 residues.

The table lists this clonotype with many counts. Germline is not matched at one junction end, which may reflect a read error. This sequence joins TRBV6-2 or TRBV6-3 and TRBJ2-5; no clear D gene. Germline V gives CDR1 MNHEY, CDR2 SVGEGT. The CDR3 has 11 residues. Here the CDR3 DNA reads TGTGCCAGCAGTTACTCTAGGACGGTGGACTTC. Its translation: CASSYSRTVDF.

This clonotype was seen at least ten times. This CDR3 is CATSRDPGLSPLHF. The DNA of the CDR3 is TGTGCCACCAGCAGAGATCCGGGACTGTCACCCCTCCACTTT. The V gene is TRBV15, the J gene TRBJ1-6; D is possibly TRBD1 (5 bases). Germline V gene lookup returns CDR1 LNHNV and CDR2 YYDKDF (reference sequence). CDR3 length equals 14 residues. V was shortened by 0 bases and J by 10 bases, with 10 bases between the two germline ends. The variable domain in full, with the rest retrieved from reference TRBV15 and TRBJ1-6, is DAMVIQNPRYQVTQFGKPVTLSCSQTLNHNVMYWYQQKSSQAPKLLFHYYDKDFNNEADTPDNFQSRRPNTSFCFLDIRSPGLGDTAMYLCATSRDPGLSPLHFGNGTRLTVT.

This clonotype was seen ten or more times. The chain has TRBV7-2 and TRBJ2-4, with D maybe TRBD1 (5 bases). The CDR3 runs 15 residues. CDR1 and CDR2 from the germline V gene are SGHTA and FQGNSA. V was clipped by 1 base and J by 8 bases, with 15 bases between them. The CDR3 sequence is CASSLGPGMLDIQYF. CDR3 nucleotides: TGTGCCAGCAGCTTAGGCCCAGGGATGTTGGACATTCAGTACTTC.

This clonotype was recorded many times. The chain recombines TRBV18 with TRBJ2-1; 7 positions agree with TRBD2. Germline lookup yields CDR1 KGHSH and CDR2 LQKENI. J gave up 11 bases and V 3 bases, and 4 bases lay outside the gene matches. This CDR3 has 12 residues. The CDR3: CASSPQGGQQFF. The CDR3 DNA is TGTGCCAGCTCACCGCAGGGAGGGCAGCAGTTCTTC.

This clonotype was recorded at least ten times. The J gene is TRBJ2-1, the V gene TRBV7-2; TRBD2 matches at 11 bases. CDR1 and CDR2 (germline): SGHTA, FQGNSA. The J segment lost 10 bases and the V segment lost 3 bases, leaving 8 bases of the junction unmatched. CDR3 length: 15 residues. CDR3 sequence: CASSFSGGGPREQFF. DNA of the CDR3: TGTGCCAGCAGCTTTAGCGGGGGGGGCCCACGGGAGCAGTTCTTC.

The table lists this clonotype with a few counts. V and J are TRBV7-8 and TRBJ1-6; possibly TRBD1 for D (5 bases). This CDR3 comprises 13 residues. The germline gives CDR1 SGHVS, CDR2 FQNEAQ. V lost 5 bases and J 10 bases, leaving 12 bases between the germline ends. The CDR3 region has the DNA TGTGCCAGCAGCGGCAGACAGAGCTCACCCCTCCACTTT. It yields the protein CASSGRQSSPLHF.

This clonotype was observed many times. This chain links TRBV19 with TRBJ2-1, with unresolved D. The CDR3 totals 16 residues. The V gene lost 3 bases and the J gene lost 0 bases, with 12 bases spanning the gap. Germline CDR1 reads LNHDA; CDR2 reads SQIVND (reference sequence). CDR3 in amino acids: CASSILWRSSYNEQFF. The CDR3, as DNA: TGTGCCAGTAGTATTCTTTGGCGGAGCTCCTACAATGAGCAGTTCTTC.

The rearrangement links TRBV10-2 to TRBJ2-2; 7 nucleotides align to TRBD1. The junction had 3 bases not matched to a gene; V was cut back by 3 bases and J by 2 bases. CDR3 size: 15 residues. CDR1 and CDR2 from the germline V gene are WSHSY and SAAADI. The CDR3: CASSDGTANTGELFF. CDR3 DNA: TGCGCCAGCAGTGATGGGACAGCCAACACCGGGGAGCTGTTTTTT.

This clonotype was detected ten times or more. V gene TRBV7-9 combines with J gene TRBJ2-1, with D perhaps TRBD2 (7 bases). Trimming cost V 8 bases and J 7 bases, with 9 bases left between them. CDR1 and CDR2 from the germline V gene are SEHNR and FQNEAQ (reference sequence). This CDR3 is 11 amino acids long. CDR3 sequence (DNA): TGTGCCAGCGGGGGGGCAAATGAGCAGTTCTTC. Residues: CASGGANEQFF.